This record covers a single TCR beta chain. It lacks a known antigen. Qualities for individual bases were not recorded, and no much larger clone is one base off. RNA was extracted using the RNeasy kit, and roughly 0.5 to 1 ug of the RNA was reverse transcribed with random hexamers. TCR beta CDR3 regions were amplified with the immunoSEQ multiplex PCR assay covering 54 Vbeta and 13 Jbeta segments. To correct PCR amplification bias, a synthetic template baseline was used for both primer optimization and computational correction. From the authors' description of their analysis: Reads were annotated to V, D and J genes per IMGT and analyzed with immunoSEQ Analyzer, keeping only productive sequences. Clonality was calculated as one minus the Shannon entropy normalized by log2 of the number of productive unique sequences. Public and private clones were assessed among the 100 most prevalent clones of each patient and control. Susac-specific clones were defined as absent from healthy and MS cohorts, around 970 published viral clones and other ImmuneACCESS disease sequences. The public sequencing data were trimmed at Q25 with fastp and processed into clonotypes with MiXCR by TCRdb, which kept only in-frame beta chains. Every CDR3 protein is listed once, alongside the most common genes and DNA of its rows. The V and J calls and clone size come from TCRdb's table, not from the authors' own analysis. The sample has about 300,000 distinct CDR3 sequences on record, roughly 90% of them singletons. The top ten constitute 0.18% of the sample.

Trimming accounts for 5 bases at V and 4 bases at J, while the number of junction bases matched to no gene is 4. As encoded in the germline V gene (reference sequence), CDR1 is DFQATT while CDR2 is SNEGSKA. The CDR3 measures 14 amino acids from cysteine to phenylalanine. The only DNA kept is the CDR3, 42 bases in frame from the first base. The data were obtained in a study of CD8 T cells in Susac syndrome (dated by TCRdb to the late 2010s). In terms of the full investigation: Whether CD8+ T cell activation and differentiation in Susac syndrome was antigen driven was tested using repertoire sequencing. The study compared CD8+ T cell repertoire clonality among 11 to 12 healthy donors, about 14 Susac syndrome patients and roughly 16 multiple sclerosis patients.

The full study reports these points: The number of individuals in the TCR sequencing and HLA analysis was recognized as being relatively small.

High-throughput TCR beta sequencing profiled peripheral blood CD8+ and CD4+ T cells from healthy donors, Susac syndrome patients and multiple sclerosis patients. The multiple sclerosis controls were treatment-naive patients whose relapsing-remitting disease, either stable or active, fulfilled the revised McDonald criteria. CD8+ TEMRA cells were enriched by FACS, while bulk CD8+ and CD4+ T cells were purified by magnetic negative isolation. Blood was collected in EDTA tubes and processed within 24 hours, with PBMCs isolated through density gradient centrifugation. PBMCs destined for TCR sequencing were cryopreserved in liquid nitrogen and later thawed in a 37 °C water bath. Purity of sorted or isolated CD4+, CD8+ and CD8+ TEMRA cells was at least 90%.

The sequence came from a human donor with multiple sclerosis. Sequenced: CD8+ T cells from PBMCs. The chain links TRBV20-1 with TRBJ2-1; a stretch of 11 junction bases matches TRBD2. CDR3 reads: CSAPTSGIYNEQFF. The bases are TGCAGTGCTCCGACTAGCGGGATTTACAATGAGCAGTTCTTC.